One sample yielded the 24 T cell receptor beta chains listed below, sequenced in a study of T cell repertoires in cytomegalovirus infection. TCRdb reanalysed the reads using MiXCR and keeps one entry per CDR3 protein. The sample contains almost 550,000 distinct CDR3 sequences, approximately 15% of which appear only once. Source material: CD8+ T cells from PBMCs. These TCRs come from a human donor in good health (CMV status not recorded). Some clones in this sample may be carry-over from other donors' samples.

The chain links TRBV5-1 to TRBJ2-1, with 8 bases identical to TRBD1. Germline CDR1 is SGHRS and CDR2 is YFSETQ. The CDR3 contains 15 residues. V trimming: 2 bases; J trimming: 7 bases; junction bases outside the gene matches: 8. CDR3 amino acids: CASSLTGGSRNEQFF. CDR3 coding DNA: TGCGCCAGCAGCTTAACAGGGGGTAGTAGGAATGAGCAGTTCTTC.

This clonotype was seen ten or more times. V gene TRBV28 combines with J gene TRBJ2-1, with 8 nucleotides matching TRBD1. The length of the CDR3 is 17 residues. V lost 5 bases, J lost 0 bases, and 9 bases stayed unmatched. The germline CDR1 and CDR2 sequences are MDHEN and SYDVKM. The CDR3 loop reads CASSPTGGLSSYNEQFF. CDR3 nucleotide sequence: TGTGCCAGCAGTCCTACAGGGGGTCTCAGCTCCTACAATGAGCAGTTCTTC. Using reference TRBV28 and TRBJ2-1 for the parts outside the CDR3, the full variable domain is DVKVTQSSRYLVKRTGEKVFLECVQDMDHENMFWYRQDPGLGLRLIYFSYDVKMKEKGDIPEGYSVSREKKERFSLILESASTNQTSMYLCASSPTGGLSSYNEQFFGPGTRLTVL.

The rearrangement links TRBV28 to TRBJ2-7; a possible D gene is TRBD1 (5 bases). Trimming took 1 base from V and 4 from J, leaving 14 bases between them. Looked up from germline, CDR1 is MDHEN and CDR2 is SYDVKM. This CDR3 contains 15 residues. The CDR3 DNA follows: TGTGCCAGCAGTTTATCTATGCAGGGTGCATACGAGCAGTACTTC. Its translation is CASSLSMQGAYEQYF.

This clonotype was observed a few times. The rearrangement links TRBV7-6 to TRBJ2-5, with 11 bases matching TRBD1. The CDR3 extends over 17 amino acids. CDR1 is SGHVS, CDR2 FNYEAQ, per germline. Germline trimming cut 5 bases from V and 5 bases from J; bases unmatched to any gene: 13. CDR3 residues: CASSLIAGTGGRETQYF. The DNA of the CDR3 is TGTGCCAGCAGCCTTATTGCCGGGACAGGGGGGAGGGAGACCCAGTACTTC.

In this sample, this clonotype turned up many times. CDR3 sequence: CASSTLKINYGYTF. CDR3 nucleotide sequence: TGTGCCAGTAGTACCTTAAAAATTAACTATGGCTACACCTTC. V usage is TRBV19 and J usage is TRBJ1-2; D not certain. The germline gives CDR1 LNHDA, CDR2 SQIVND (reference sequence). The germline V and J ends were trimmed by 4 bases and 1 base, with 10 bases remaining between them. This CDR3 region has 14 residues.

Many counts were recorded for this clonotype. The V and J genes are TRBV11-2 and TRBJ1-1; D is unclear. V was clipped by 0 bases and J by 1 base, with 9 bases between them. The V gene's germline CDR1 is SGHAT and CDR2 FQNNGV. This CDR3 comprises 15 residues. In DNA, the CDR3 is TGTGCCAGCAGCTTAGACCAGGCGGGGAACACTGAAGCTTTCTTT. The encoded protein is CASSLDQAGNTEAFF.

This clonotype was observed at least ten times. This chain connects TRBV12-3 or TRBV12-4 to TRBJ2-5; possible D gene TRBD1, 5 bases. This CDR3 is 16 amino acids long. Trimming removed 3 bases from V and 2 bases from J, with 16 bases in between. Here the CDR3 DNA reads TGTGCCAGCAGTTTGGGGCTAGTGGAGCCGCAAGAGACCCAGTACTTC. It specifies CASSLGLVEPQETQYF.

The CDR3 DNA reads as TGCAGTGCCAGCTCCGCAGGGCCCTATTTGGGCTACACCTTC. Protein: CSASSAGPYLGYTF. The chain employs TRBV20-1 and TRBJ1-2; maybe TRBD1 (5 bases). Germline CDR1 DFQATT, CDR2 SNEGSKA (reference sequence). Trimming took off 6 bases at V and 8 bases at J, with 22 bases between the two ends. The CDR3 is 14 amino acids.

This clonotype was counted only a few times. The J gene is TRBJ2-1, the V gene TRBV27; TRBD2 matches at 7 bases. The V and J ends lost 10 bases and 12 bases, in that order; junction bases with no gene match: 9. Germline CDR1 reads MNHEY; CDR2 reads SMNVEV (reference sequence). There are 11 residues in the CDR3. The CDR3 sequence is CATSDGGGQFF. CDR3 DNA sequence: TGTGCCACCTCCGACGGCGGGGGGCAGTTCTTC.

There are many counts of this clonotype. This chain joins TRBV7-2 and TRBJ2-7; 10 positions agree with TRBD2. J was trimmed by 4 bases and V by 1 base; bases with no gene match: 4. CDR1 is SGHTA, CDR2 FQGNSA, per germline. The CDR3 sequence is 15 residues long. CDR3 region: CASSLEAGGPYEQYF. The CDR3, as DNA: TGTGCCAGCAGCTTAGAAGCGGGAGGGCCTTACGAGCAGTACTTC.

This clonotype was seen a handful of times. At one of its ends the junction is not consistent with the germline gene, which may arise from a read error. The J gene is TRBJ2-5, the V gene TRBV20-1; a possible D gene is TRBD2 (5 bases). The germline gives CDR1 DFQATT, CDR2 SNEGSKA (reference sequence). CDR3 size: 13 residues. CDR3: CSARRGPQGTQYF. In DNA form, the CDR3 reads TGCAGTGCTAGACGCGGGCCCCAAGGGACCCAGTACTTC.

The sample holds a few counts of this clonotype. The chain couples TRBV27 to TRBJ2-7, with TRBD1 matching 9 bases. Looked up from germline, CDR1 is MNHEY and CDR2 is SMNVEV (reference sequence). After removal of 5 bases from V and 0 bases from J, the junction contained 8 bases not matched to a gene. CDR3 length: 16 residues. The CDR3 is CASSIGQGFYSYEQYF. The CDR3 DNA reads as TGTGCCAGCAGTATAGGACAGGGGTTCTACTCCTACGAGCAGTACTTC.

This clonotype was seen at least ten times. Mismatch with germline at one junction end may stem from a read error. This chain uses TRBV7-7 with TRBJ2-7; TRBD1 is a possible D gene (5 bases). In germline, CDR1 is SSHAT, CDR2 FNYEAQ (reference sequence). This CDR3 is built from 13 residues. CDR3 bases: TGTGCTAGCAGCTACAGGATAGAGGACGAGCAGTACTTC. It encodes CASSYRIEDEQYF.

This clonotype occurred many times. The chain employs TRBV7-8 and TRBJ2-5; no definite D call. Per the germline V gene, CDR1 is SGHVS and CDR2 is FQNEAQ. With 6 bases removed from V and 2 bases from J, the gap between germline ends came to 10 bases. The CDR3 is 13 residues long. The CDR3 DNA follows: TGTGCCAGCAGTATTCGATGGCAAGAGACCCAGTACTTC. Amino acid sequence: CASSIRWQETQYF.

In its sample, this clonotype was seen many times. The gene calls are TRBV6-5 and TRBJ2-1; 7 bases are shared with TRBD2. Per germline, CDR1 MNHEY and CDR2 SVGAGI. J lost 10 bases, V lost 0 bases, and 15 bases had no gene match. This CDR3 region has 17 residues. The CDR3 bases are TGTGCCAGCAGTTACTCGAAGCAGACAGCGGGGTTGACCGAGCAGTTCTTC. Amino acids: CASSYSKQTAGLTEQFF.

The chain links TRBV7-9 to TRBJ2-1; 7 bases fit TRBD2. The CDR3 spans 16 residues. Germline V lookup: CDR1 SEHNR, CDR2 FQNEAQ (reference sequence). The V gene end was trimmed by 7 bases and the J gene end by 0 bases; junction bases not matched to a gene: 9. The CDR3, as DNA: TGTGCCAGCACCCCAAGGGAGGGAGGCTCCTACAATGAGCAGTTCTTC. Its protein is CASTPREGGSYNEQFF.

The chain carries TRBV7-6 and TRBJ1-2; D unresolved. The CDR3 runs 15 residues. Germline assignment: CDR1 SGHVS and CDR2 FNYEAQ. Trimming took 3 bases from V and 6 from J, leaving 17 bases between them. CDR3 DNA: TGTGCCAGCAGCTTGCTAGTCAGGACGGTCCATGGCTACACCTTC. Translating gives CASSLLVRTVHGYTF.

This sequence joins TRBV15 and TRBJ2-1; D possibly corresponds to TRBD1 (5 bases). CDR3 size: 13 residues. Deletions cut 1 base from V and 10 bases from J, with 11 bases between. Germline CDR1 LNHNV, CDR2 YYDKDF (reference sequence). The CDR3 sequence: CATSRVGVREQFF. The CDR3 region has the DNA TGTGCCACCAGCAGAGTAGGGGTGAGGGAGCAGTTCTTC.

CDR3 nucleotides: TGTGCCAGCAGCTTAGCTTCGACAGGATATAACTATGGCTACACCTTC. It codes for CASSLASTGYNYGYTF. This chain uses TRBV7-9 with TRBJ1-2, with D perhaps TRBD1 (6 bases). The length of the CDR3 is 16 residues. Germline V CDR1 and CDR2: SEHNR, FQNEAQ (reference sequence). V dropped 0 bases and J dropped 1 base, with 12 bases sitting between them.

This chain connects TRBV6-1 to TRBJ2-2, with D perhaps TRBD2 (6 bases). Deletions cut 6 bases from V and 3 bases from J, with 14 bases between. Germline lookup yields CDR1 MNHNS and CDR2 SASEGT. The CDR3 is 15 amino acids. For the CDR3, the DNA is TGTGCCAGCAGCGAGGGGAGGTTAGACACCGGGGAGCTGTTTTTT. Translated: CASSEGRLDTGELFF.

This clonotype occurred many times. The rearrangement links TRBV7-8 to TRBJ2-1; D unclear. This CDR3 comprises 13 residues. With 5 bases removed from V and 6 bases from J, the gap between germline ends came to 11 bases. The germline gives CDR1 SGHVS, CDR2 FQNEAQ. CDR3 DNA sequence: TGTGCCAGCAGCGGCGGCCGCCGCAATGAGCAGTTCTTC. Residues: CASSGGRRNEQFF.

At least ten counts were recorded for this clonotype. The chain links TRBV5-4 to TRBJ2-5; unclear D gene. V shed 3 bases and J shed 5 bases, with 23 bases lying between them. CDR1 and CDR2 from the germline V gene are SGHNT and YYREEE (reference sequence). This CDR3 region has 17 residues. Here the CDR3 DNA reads TGTGCCAGCAGCTACCATCCCGCAGCTTGGTCAGAGGAGACCCAGTACTTC. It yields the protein CASSYHPAAWSEETQYF. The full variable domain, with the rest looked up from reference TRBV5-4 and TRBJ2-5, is ETGVTQSPTHLIKTRGQQVTLRCSSQSGHNTVSWYQQALGQGPQFIFQYYREEENGRGNFPPRFSGLQFPNYSSELNVNALELDDSALYLCASSYHPAAWSEETQYFGPGTRLLVL.

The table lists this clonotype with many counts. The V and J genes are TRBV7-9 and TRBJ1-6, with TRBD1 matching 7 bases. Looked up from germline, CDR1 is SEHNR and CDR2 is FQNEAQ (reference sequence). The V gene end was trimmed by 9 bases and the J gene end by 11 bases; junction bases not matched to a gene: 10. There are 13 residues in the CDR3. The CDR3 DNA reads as TGTGCCAGTAAGACAGGGCCAGGGGCACCCCTCCACTTT. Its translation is CASKTGPGAPLHF.

The CDR3 loop is CASQGGHEQYF. CDR3 coding DNA: TGTGCCAGCCAAGGGGGCCACGAGCAGTACTTC. This sequence joins TRBV2 and TRBJ2-7; TRBD1 matches 7 bases. Losses at the gene ends were 8 bases for V and 5 bases for J; bases not matched to a gene: 3. The CDR3 sequence is 11 residues long. In germline, CDR1 is SNHLY, CDR2 FYNNEI.